Listed below are T cell receptor beta chains from one sample, sequenced in a study of T-cell memory formation after mild COVID-19. TCRdb reanalysed the 5' RACE reads using MiXCR and keeps one entry per CDR3 protein. The profile shows 500,000 to 550,000 distinct CDR3 sequences, about a fifth of them singletons. Input material: PBMCs or a T cell subset sorted from them (not recorded which). The receptors were sampled from an adult woman who had mild COVID-19 (a few samples of this study predate the infection). Cell type and time point are not known. CDR3s include the opening cysteine and the closing phenylalanine or tryptophan. A D gene is named only where the DNA matches it firmly. Size is stated for part of the rows, as once, few or many counts, or as a class when the clone is expanded.

cdr3_aa	cdr3_nt	v_call	j_call	d_call	clone_size
CASSLIQGNGYTF	TGCGCCAGCAGCTTGATACAGGGTAATGGCTACACCTTC	TRBV5-1	TRBJ1-2	.	.
CASRIEGRAEAFF	TGTGCCAGCAGGATAGAGGGGCGAGCTGAAGCTTTCTTT	TRBV12-3/TRBV12-4	TRBJ1-1	.	few
CASSLAQNLLLDYTF	TGTGCCAGCAGCTTAGCACAGAATTTACTTCTCGACTACACCTTC	TRBV7-9	TRBJ1-2	.	few
CASSLSGGTEAFF	TGTGCCAGCAGCTTATCGGGTGGCACTGAAGCTTTCTTT	TRBV27	TRBJ1-1	.	many
CASSYSTGWLANEKLFF	TGTGCCAGCAGTTACTCGACAGGGTGGCTAGCTAATGAAAAACTGTTTTTT	TRBV6-5	TRBJ1-4	TRBD1	few
CASSLEGQDTEAFF	TGTGCCAGCAGCTTGGAAGGACAGGACACTGAAGCTTTCTTT	TRBV5-6	TRBJ1-1	TRBD1	.
CASRKTGSTNEKLFF	TGTGCCAGCAGGAAGACAGGATCAACTAATGAAAAACTGTTTTTT	TRBV27	TRBJ1-4	.	few
CASSSVRTPTDTQYF	TGTGCCAGCAGCTCCGTGCGGACGCCCACAGATACGCAGTATTTT	TRBV5-6	TRBJ2-3	.	few
CASSLDQWPYEQYF	TGCGCCAGCAGCTTGGATCAGTGGCCCTACGAGCAGTACTTC	TRBV5-1	TRBJ2-7	.	many
CASSLFRGGSGYTF	TGTGCCAGCAGCCTGTTCAGGGGAGGCAGTGGCTACACCTTC	TRBV6-5	TRBJ1-2	.	few
CASSLRRRDTQYF	TGTGCCAGCAGTTTAAGAAGAAGAGATACGCAGTATTTT	TRBV27	TRBJ2-3	.	few
CASSGFGDRNEKLFF	TGTGCCAGCAGTGGGTTTGGGGATCGGAATGAAAAACTGTTTTTT	TRBV25-1	TRBJ1-4	.	.
CASSLNPPRLAGWSSYNEQFF	TGTGCCAGCAGCTTAAATCCGCCCAGGCTAGCGGGATGGAGCTCCTACAATGAGCAGTTCTTC	TRBV7-9	TRBJ2-1	TRBD2	few
CASSSLTSGSEADTQYF	TGTGCCAGCAGCTCGCTGACTAGCGGGAGTGAAGCAGATACGCAGTATTTT	TRBV5-4	TRBJ2-3	TRBD2	.
CASSPREGQETQYF	TGTGCCAGCAGTCCCAGGGAGGGCCAAGAGACCCAGTACTTC	TRBV4-2	TRBJ2-5	TRBD2	.
CASNAGGLSYEQYF	TGTGCCAGCAACGCCGGTGGACTTTCCTACGAGCAGTACTTC	TRBV7-9	TRBJ2-7	.	many
CSATQGSLSNEQFF	TGCAGCGCGACACAGGGGTCCCTTAGCAATGAGCAGTTCTTC	TRBV29-1	TRBJ2-1	TRBD1	many
CASSQLAAYEQYF	TGTGCCAGCAGCCAGCTAGCGGCCTACGAGCAGTACTTC	TRBV3-1	TRBJ2-7	TRBD2	few
CSAYLAGVDHEQFF	TGCAGTGCCTACCTAGCGGGAGTCGACCATGAGCAGTTCTTC	TRBV20-1	TRBJ2-1	TRBD2	many
CSARGARGLHEQYF	TGCAGTGCTAGAGGGGCCAGGGGCCTCCACGAGCAGTACTTC	TRBV20-1	TRBJ2-7	.	.
CASSNRDRDTDTQYF	TGTGCCAGCAGCAACCGGGACAGAGACACAGATACGCAGTATTTT	TRBV13	TRBJ2-3	TRBD1	.
CSARDRTSGLIHPVDTQYF	TGCAGTGCTAGAGATCGAACTAGCGGCCTTATTCACCCAGTGGATACGCAGTATTTT	TRBV20-1	TRBJ2-3	TRBD2	few
CSATAPPGNTEAFF	TGCAGTGCTACCGCCCCACCGGGGAACACTGAAGCTTTCTTT	TRBV20-1	TRBJ1-1	.	.
CASRAQGVRYGYTF	TGTGCCAGCAGAGCTCAGGGTGTCCGCTATGGCTACACCTTC	TRBV6-5	TRBJ1-2	.	.
CASSPVDRGVHEQYF	TGTGCCAGTAGTCCCGTCGACAGGGGGGTCCACGAGCAGTACTTC	TRBV19	TRBJ2-7	TRBD1	.
CASSSNAADTGELFF	TGTGCCAGCAGCTCGAACGCTGCGGACACCGGGGAGCTGTTTTTT	TRBV7-6	TRBJ2-2	.	few
CASSSSRGLGSPLHF	TGTGCCAGCAGTTCCTCTAGGGGGCTGGGGTCACCCCTCCACTTT	TRBV6-5	TRBJ1-6	TRBD1	.
CASSQDIALYGYTF	TGTGCCAGCAGCCAAGATATAGCACTCTATGGCTACACCTTC	TRBV14	TRBJ1-2	.	.
CASSYEAGFHQPQHF	TGTGCCAGCAGCTATGAGGCAGGGTTTCATCAGCCCCAGCATTTT	TRBV12-3/TRBV12-4	TRBJ1-5	.	few
CAISRDPWDTQYF	TGTGCCATCAGCCGGGACCCATGGGATACGCAGTATTTT	TRBV10-3	TRBJ2-3	.	.
CASTVRSASGIYNEQFF	TGTGCCAGTACCGTAAGGTCCGCTAGCGGGATCTACAATGAGCAGTTCTTC	TRBV19	TRBJ2-1	TRBD2	.
CASSYSLGFEAFF	TGTGCCAGCAGTTACTCGCTAGGCTTCGAAGCTTTCTTT	TRBV6-2/TRBV6-3	TRBJ1-1	.	.
CASSWTGGEQYF	TGTGCCAGCAGTTGGACAGGGGGGGAGCAGTACTTC	TRBV12-3/TRBV12-4	TRBJ2-7	TRBD1	many
CASSSGTGQGRPQHF	TGTGCCAGCAGCTCCGGAACGGGACAGGGGCGGCCCCAGCATTTT	TRBV5-5	TRBJ1-5	TRBD1	.
CAARRGLAGEETQYF	TGTGCCGCCCGCCGGGGGTTAGCGGGAGAAGAGACCCAGTACTTC	TRBV25-1	TRBJ2-5	TRBD2	.
CASSYEGPTHNSPLHF	TGTGCCAGCAGCTACGAGGGACCGACTCATAATTCACCCCTCCACTTT	TRBV11-3	TRBJ1-6	.	few
CATLQRRGGYNEQFF	TGTGCCACCCTCCAGCGGCGGGGGGGATACAATGAGCAGTTCTTC	TRBV6-1	TRBJ2-1	TRBD2	.
CASSGGTSGPYEQYF	TGTGCCAGCAGCGGGGGGACTAGCGGCCCATACGAGCAGTACTTC	TRBV9	TRBJ2-7	TRBD2	once
CASSEPKTGGSYEQYF	TGTGCCAGCAGTGAACCTAAAACCGGGGGATCCTACGAGCAGTACTTC	TRBV2	TRBJ2-7	.	.
CASSSRDYYNEQFF	TGTGCCAGCAGCAGCCGGGACTATTACAATGAGCAGTTCTTC	TRBV12-3/TRBV12-4	TRBJ2-1	TRBD2	.
CSVAEGTYNSPLHF	TGCAGCGTTGCCGAGGGAACCTATAATTCACCCCTCCACTTT	TRBV29-1	TRBJ1-6	.	.
CASSLGPTESF	TGTGCCAGCAGTCTTGGCCCGACAGAGTCTTTT	TRBV12-3/TRBV12-4	TRBJ1-1	.	few
CASDLAGAYEQYF	TGTGCCAGCGATCTAGCGGGGGCCTACGAGCAGTACTTC	TRBV7-9	TRBJ2-7	TRBD2	.
CASSLYHLGLAGGHSSTDTQYF	TGTGCCAGCAGCTTATACCACCTGGGACTAGCGGGGGGCCACTCTAGCACAGATACGCAGTATTTT	TRBV7-3	TRBJ2-3	TRBD2	few
CASRSEAVENTQYF	TGTGCCAGCAGGAGCGAAGCGGTGGAAAATACGCAGTATTTT	TRBV2	TRBJ2-3	.	.
CASTPLGYNEQFF	TGTGCCAGCACCCCTCTAGGCTACAATGAGCAGTTCTTC	TRBV14	TRBJ2-1	.	few
CASTKLRRSDEAFF	TGTGCCAGCACCAAGCTCCGGAGGTCGGATGAAGCTTTCTTT	TRBV7-9	TRBJ1-1	.	few
CASSLRAGDDTQYF	TGTGCCAGCAGCTTACGAGCGGGAGATGATACGCAGTATTTT	TRBV11-3	TRBJ2-3	TRBD2	.
CASIGDSDYGYTF	TGTGCCAGCATAGGGGACTCTGACTATGGCTACACCTTC	TRBV2	TRBJ1-2	.	.
CASSLPGHNEQFF	TGTGCCAGCAGCTTACCGGGTCACAATGAGCAGTTCTTC	TRBV7-9	TRBJ2-1	.	.
CATSDLGVQGLETQYF	TGTGCCACCAGTGATTTGGGGGTACAGGGATTGGAGACCCAGTACTTC	TRBV24-1	TRBJ2-5	.	.
CSATTKGTGGLYEQYF	TGCAGTGCAACGACGAAGGGGACAGGGGGCTTATACGAGCAGTACTTC	TRBV20-1	TRBJ2-7	TRBD1	few
CATMGKDNTDTQYF	TGTGCCACCATGGGGAAGGACAACACAGATACGCAGTATTTT	TRBV24-1	TRBJ2-3	.	.
CSAPSIPGNGYTF	TGCAGTGCGCCATCAATTCCAGGGAATGGCTACACCTTC	TRBV20-1	TRBJ1-2	.	few
CASSLASGFGQPQHF	TGTGCCAGCAGCTTAGCGTCGGGTTTCGGCCAGCCCCAGCATTTT	TRBV7-6	TRBJ1-5	.	.
CASRGTESYEQYF	TGTGCCAGCAGGGGGACGGAGTCCTACGAGCAGTACTTC	TRBV12-3/TRBV12-4	TRBJ2-7	.	few
CASSSSVTDTQYF	TGTGCCAGCAGCTCCAGCGTGACAGATACGCAGTATTTT	TRBV7-2	TRBJ2-3	.	few
CSVGASGRGGRTDTQYF	TGCAGCGTTGGAGCTAGCGGGAGGGGGGGTCGCACAGATACGCAGTATTTT	TRBV29-1	TRBJ2-3	TRBD2	many
CATSREGKGETQYF	TGTGCCACCAGCAGAGAAGGAAAGGGGGAGACCCAGTACTTC	TRBV15	TRBJ2-5	.	few
CASSLTATNGEQYF	TGTGCCAGCAGTTTAACCGCCACTAACGGCGAGCAGTACTTC	TRBV6-5	TRBJ2-7	.	few